This T cell receptor beta chain was found in a study of blood T cell repertoires in COVID-19. This table comes from immunoSEQ multiplex PCR, and its TCRdb copy is limited to in-frame clones, with some not included. Seen here are about 410,000 clones, less than 95% observed once, and the top ten hold roughly 0.66%. The CDR3 is 12 residues long. Looked up from germline, CDR1 is SNHLY and CDR2 is FYNNEI. Trimming took 6 bases from V and 10 from J, leaving 15 bases between them. Symptom resolution, clearance, or two negative PCRs marked the recovered donors of Cohort 3. This sequence joins TRBV2 and TRBJ1-1; tentatively, D is TRBD1 (5 bases). The clonotype comes from a man aged 18 to 30 who had recovered from COVID-19. The sample consisted of PBMCs or T cells enriched from blood (not recorded which). The CDR3 coding sequence is TGTGCCAGCAGAGACTCTTCGCAGGGAGCTTTCTTT. It encodes CASRDSSQGAFF.